This T cell receptor (beta chain) emerged from a study of T cell repertoires in cytomegalovirus infection. Study-wide context: Selection of CMV epitopes for the study included recently identified HLA-C-restricted and well-studied HLA-B-restricted ones. Signatures in public TCR beta sequences pointed to both CMV infection and matching HLA type.

In regard to this clonotype: The antigen is not known.

TCRdb reanalysed the reads using MiXCR and keeps one entry per CDR3 protein. The data contain about 78,000 distinct CDR3 sequences, roughly 40% of them singletons. Study-level points and caveats: Cumulative frequency of public TCR beta families picked out carriers of CMV plus the relevant HLA. The response measured ex vivo was dominated by TCR beta clonotypes (HLA-C-restricted and CMV-specific).

CDR3 length equals 14 residues. V was shortened by 6 bases and J by 3 bases, with 14 bases between the two germline ends. The V gene is TRBV12-3 or TRBV12-4, the J gene TRBJ1-1; maybe TRBD1 (6 bases). This TCR derives from a human donor in good health (CMV status not recorded). Some clones in this sample may be carry-over from other donors' samples. The sequences come from CD8+ T cells from cultured PBMCs, collected from culture after CMV antigen stimulation. For the CDR3, the DNA is TGTGCCAGCAGCAACAGGGCGGGGTACACTGAAGCTTTCTTT. Residues: CASSNRAGYTEAFF.